This record concerns one T cell receptor beta chain sequence. What it recognizes is unknown. Method: immunoSEQ multiplex PCR; TCRdb's copy keeps in-frame clones and lacks some. This table has under 150,000 clones, approximately 88% appearing once. The donors belonged to the approximately 120-subject validation cohort, separate from the roughly 650-subject first cohort. This sample is drawn from a study of cytomegalovirus exposure and HLA in healthy donors. Whole-study context: In a later analysis, it was reported that the 110 or so validation repertoires had been produced on the same platform as the roughly 610 repertoires belonging to the first cohort.

Germline V lookup: CDR1 SGHVS, CDR2 FQNEAQ. There are 15 residues in the CDR3. With 4 bases removed from V and 9 bases from J, the gap between germline ends came to 19 bases. Study conclusions and caveats: In vitro assays verified that a few CMV-associated chains recognized CMV antigens specifically.

This chain joins TRBV7-8 and TRBJ2-1; possibly TRBD1 for D (5 bases). This receptor was taken from a young woman in good health and CMV-seropositive. The material sequenced was PBMCs. The CDR3 protein is CASSSYVGARSEQFF. CDR3 DNA sequence: TGTGCCAGCAGCTCCTATGTTGGGGCCAGGAGTGAGCAGTTCTTC. The full variable domain, with the rest looked up from reference TRBV7-8 and TRBJ2-1, is GAGVSQSPRYKVAKRGQDVALRCDPISGHVSLFWYQQALGQGPEFLTYFQNEAQLDKSGLPSDRFFAERPEGSVSTLKIQRTQQEDSAVYLCASSSYVGARSEQFFGPGTRLTVL.